This T cell receptor beta chain was identified during a study of cytomegalovirus exposure and HLA in healthy donors (dated by TCRdb to about 2017). Some background on the complete study: An earlier analysis of approximately 600 of the donors reported 250 to 350 Gb of sequence data and 120 million or so unique TCR beta sequences from around 200 million T cells. Along with the roughly 700-subject first cohort, a separate validation cohort of roughly 110 different subjects was used. The aim of the study was to test whether cataloging public T cell receptors could identify signatures of past pathogen exposure. About 310 gigabases of sequencing data and approximately 85 million unique TCR sequences were included in an early release covering under 650 HLA-typed donors. Of the 350 to 400 genotyped donors, over 70% fell in the genetic ancestry cluster associated with self-reported Caucasian donors. HLA typing covered class I and class II loci at four-digit resolution. The later analysis used no new phenotypic data to find candidate immune exposures, relying instead on TCR beta sequences and their occurrence across donors. To predict cytomegalovirus infection status, the study brought together high-throughput TCR immunosequencing, statistical association of individual TCRs with disease status, and machine learning. Four to six DR-DQ haplotypes were handled as single units for association and clustering, since linkage in the cohort was strong. The T cell repertoires of about 700 subjects were profiled by immunosequencing and related to cytomegalovirus serostatus. Donor age, sex, ethnicity and CMV serostatus were compiled alongside the repertoire data. All discovery cohort repertoires had been generated on a single sequencing platform. In an earlier analysis of roughly 580 of the donors, high-throughput TCR beta sequencing was used to judge whether each TCR beta V gene segment behaved as functional or pseudogenic. Among roughly 400 genotyped donors of the cohort, an average of roughly 230,000 unique TCR beta nucleotide sequences was sequenced per donor, of which roughly 17% were non-productive. Typing coverage differed by locus: A, B, C, DRB1 and DQB1 were typed in roughly 629-640 donors, DQA1 in roughly 510, DPA1 in over 600, and DPB1 in 472. In a later analysis, previously published TCR beta repertoires from 550 to 700 donors were re-analyzed and high-resolution HLA genotyping was added so that TCR occurrence patterns could be studied. In a later genetic analysis, genome-wide SNP genotypes for about 55% of the roughly 700 donors were used, and that subset was treated as a discovery cohort.

As to this clone: Its antigen remains undetermined.

Cut back by 5 bases and 1 base, the V and J ends lie 12 bases apart. Reading from cysteine to phenylalanine, the CDR3 counts 14 amino acids. CDR3 DNA only is kept here, 42 bases in frame from base 1. CDR1 and CDR2 are read off the germline V gene (reference sequence) as SEHNR and FQNEAQ. Study-level results and caveats: Roughly uniform sequencing depth across donors was assumed in presence/absence analyses, although this assumption may not hold. Correlated functional status among segregating V segments might be attributable to linkage disequilibrium, but an unknown experimental factor could not be ruled out. A total of 164 TCR beta chains were listed by the study as associated with cytomegalovirus. Most TCR sequences were seen in very few donors, while some public TCRs were found in many individuals. The authors suggested that the approach could potentially be extended to other disease states and immunological phenotypes. A later genetic analysis associated a missense DCLRE1C variant with V-gene and J-gene trimming of TCR beta chains, and an independent cohort replicated the association. According to a later analysis, most CMV-associated TCR beta chains appeared to be HLA-restricted, and the HLA associations seemed to be driven largely by CMV exposure. Assigning TCR associations to individual alleles was difficult when HLA alleles, especially DR and DQ, strongly co-occurred. Because counts were too low, roughly 18 rarely observed V segments, including chromosome 9 orphons, were left out of the earlier analysis of approximately 580 of the donors. Because HLA typing was missing for some donors at each locus, association tests included only the typed subset. In both the original and validation cohorts, the classifier was reported to diagnose cytomegalovirus status with high specificity and sensitivity. A later analysis found that TCR association rates varied across HLA loci, with DRB1 alleles showing the most associated TCRs and HLA-C alleles the fewest. This cohort had only TCR beta chains sequenced, and the lack of alpha or paired-chain data limited which features could be detected. Several of the top co-occurrence clusters appeared to be linked to parvovirus B19, influenza, CMV and Epstein-Barr virus, according to a later analysis. A later analysis associated about 17,000 TCR beta sequences with specific HLA alleles at a false discovery rate of 0.05. Some IMGT-functional V segments, including TRBV6-2 and TRBV6-3, could not be distinguished by the 87-base-pair reads and were therefore excluded. Compared with the roughly 700-donor mean, donors in an Asian-associated ancestry cluster had fewer N-insertions in productive TCRs, according to a later genetic analysis. In vitro tests confirmed that a few of the cytomegalovirus-associated TCR beta chains recognize cytomegalovirus antigens. A further reported finding was that TCR beta sequences accurately predicted the HLA-A and HLA-B alleles for most subjects in the first cohort. Broadly in line with IMGT annotations, most TCR beta V segments showed up in productive rearrangements about 90% or about 30% of the time in an earlier analysis of some 590 of the donors. Compared with equally common non-associated chains, HLA-associated TCR beta chains in a later analysis were more clonally expanded and had lower generation probabilities. For the cohort, immune exposure information was limited to CMV serostatus. A cluster of highly shared sequence variants was judged likely to represent a technical artifact of the sequencing pipeline.

In total, more than 500 healthy bone marrow donors made up the cohort. At the time of sampling, all cohort members were nominally healthy, though unrecorded immune exposures were likely present. The donor was CMV seronegative and was included in the group of a few hundred seronegative cohort members. Every donor gave a peripheral blood sample, and the peripheral blood mononuclear cells from that sample were used for TCR beta sequencing. Genomic DNA was extracted from the blood cell samples with the Qiagen DNeasy Blood Extraction Kit. Preparation of the library involved the immunoSEQ multiplex PCR assay. The multiplex PCR relied on a mix of 60 forward primers for TCR Vbeta segments and 13 reverse primers for TCR Jbeta segments. Amplification of the CDR3 region of rearranged TCR beta genes was performed with a multiplex PCR assay on genomic DNA. Amplified TCR beta libraries were sequenced as 87-base-pair reads on the Illumina HiSeq System. Per the original workflow: A later analysis counted approximately 74 million unique TCR beta chains across the 550 to 800 repertoires, and some 11 million of these chains were shared by at least two donors. Raw reads were error-corrected and collapsed into unique sequences by a nearest-neighbor algorithm in which closely related sequences were merged to remove PCR and sequencing errors. Alignment of CDR3 sequences to IMGT reference sequences was used to assign V, D and J gene segments. For a sequence to be retained, at least a six-nucleotide match to both a V gene segment and a J gene segment was required. A rearrangement counted as productive if the CDR3 had no stop codons and remained in frame with V and J, and every other rearrangement counted as non-productive. CDR3 was defined by IMGT convention, running from the second conserved V-encoded cysteine to the conserved J-encoded phenylalanine. In an earlier analysis of more than 550 of the donors, sequences lacking an unambiguous match to a single V gene segment were excluded. An earlier analysis of fewer than 650 of the donors classified V segments as functional when productive rearrangements were above 56.7% and as segregating when the standard deviation between donors was above 5%. To diagnose cytomegalovirus status from the catalog of TCR beta chain sequences, a statistical classification framework was built. In a later analysis, V and J genes were assigned by comparing TCR nucleotide sequences against IMGT/GENE-DB human TR gene sequences. The TCRdist pipeline was used in a later analysis to assign CDR3 sequences and most-parsimonious VDJ recombination scenarios. In a later analysis, every TCR beta chain was defined by the combination of its CDR3 amino acid sequence and its V-gene family, and reads without a unique V-gene family were dropped. In a later analysis, around 650 highly shared, low-generation-probability nucleotide sequences were removed to address suspected cross-contamination and a sequencing artifact. In a later analysis, a clonal expansion index was calculated for each public chain from normalized within-repertoire ranks of inferred template counts. In a later analysis, generation probabilities were computed using a VDJ recombination model fitted to out-of-frame rearrangements, and the results were checked against IGoR. Hypergeometric tests were used in a later analysis to score TCR-TCR, TCR-HLA and TCR-CMV co-occurrence, with a repertoire-size bias correction applied to the TCR pairs. To estimate false discovery rates, a later analysis permuted the HLA or CMV assignments 20 times. In a later analysis, co-occurring TCRs were grouped using DBSCAN, with TCRdist sequence similarity added in when clustering inside HLA-allele-positive subsets. For co-occurrence clustering, repertoires with fewer than 30,000 or more than 120,000 public chains were excluded, along with a handful of repertoires with anomalous nucleotide sharing. As stored in TCRdb, this immuneACCESS dataset retains in-frame rearrangements with V and J assigned. A fraction of the clones does not appear; measured against another copy, unresolved V genes explain less than half of the discrepancy, and the remainder lacks a known reason. V and J calls and clone size are as listed in that table; D and trimming were resolved from the DNA. The table for this sample lists approximately 110,000 clones. 2% to 2.5% of the sample is in the top ten clones.

Source material: PBMCs. This receptor was identified in a man aged 35-49 years in good health and CMV-seronegative. The rearrangement combines TRBV7-9 with TRBJ2-7; no D gene can be assigned with confidence. This receptor has the CDR3 CASSPRVPSYEQYF. The DNA is as follows: TGTGCCAGCAGCCCTCGGGTTCCTTCCTACGAGCAGTACTTC.